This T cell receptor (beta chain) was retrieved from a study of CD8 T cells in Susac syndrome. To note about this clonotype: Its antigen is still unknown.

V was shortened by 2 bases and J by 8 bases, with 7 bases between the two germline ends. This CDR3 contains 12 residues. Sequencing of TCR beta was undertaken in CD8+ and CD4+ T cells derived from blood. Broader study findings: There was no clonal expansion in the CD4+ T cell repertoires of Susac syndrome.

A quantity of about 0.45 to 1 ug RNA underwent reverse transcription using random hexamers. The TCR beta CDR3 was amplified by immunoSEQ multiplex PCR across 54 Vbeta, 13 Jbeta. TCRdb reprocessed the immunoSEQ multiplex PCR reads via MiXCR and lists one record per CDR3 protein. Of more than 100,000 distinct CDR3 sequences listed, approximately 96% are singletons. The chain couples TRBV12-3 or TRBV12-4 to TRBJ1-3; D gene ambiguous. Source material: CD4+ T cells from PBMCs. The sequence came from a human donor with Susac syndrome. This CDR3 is CASSLSGHTIYF. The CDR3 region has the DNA TGTGCCAGCAGTTTAAGCGGGCACACCATATATTTT.